The 27 T cell receptor beta chains below come from one sample, sequenced in a study of long-term antiretroviral therapy in people with HIV. The authors ran the immunoSEQ assay, v3.0, at survey level. Profiled with immunoSEQ multiplex PCR; TCRdb holds only in-frame clones, not every one. The table has tens of thousands of clones, 80% to 90% seen once. This sample comprised unsorted PBMCs, obtained about 5 years before starting antiretroviral therapy. These TCRs come from a man aged 50-60 years with HIV.

The chain couples TRBV10-3 to TRBJ1-2; 9 bases are a match to TRBD1. CDR1 is ENHRY, CDR2 SYGVKD, per germline. The CDR3 is made up of 14 amino acids. Trimming removed 4 bases from V and 4 bases from J; junction bases left unmatched: 4. CDR3 DNA: TGTGCCATCAGTGGCCAGACAGGGGGCTATGGCTACACCTTC. Translated: CAISGQTGGYGYTF.

This clone turned up a few times. V is TRBV7-2 and J is TRBJ2-7; D possibly matches TRBD1 or TRBD2 (5 bases each). V lost 5 bases, J lost 3 bases, and 14 bases lay in between. CDR3 size: 14 residues. Germline CDR1 SGHTA, CDR2 FQGNSA. The CDR3 DNA is TGTGCCAGCAGCATCCGGGACGGGGACTACGAGCAGTACTTC. Its translation: CASSIRDGDYEQYF.

The J gene is TRBJ1-1, the V gene TRBV5-1, with D tentatively TRBD1 (5 bases). This CDR3 has 15 amino acids. Trimming removed 0 bases from V and 0 bases from J, with 9 bases in between. The germline gives CDR1 SGHRS, CDR2 YFSETQ. The CDR3, as DNA: TGCGCCAGCAGCTTGGCCGGGACGGTGAACACTGAAGCTTTCTTT. Translated, it gives CASSLAGTVNTEAFF.

V and J are TRBV5-1 and TRBJ2-3; D could derive from TRBD1 or TRBD2 (5 bases each). V was shortened by 0 bases and J by 5 bases, with 13 bases between the two germline ends. The CDR3 loop spans 15 amino acids. CDR1 and CDR2 (germline): SGHRS, YFSETQ. CDR3 DNA: TGCGCCAGCAGCTTGGGGGTAGCGAGGGGAGATACGCAGTATTTT. This gives the protein CASSLGVARGDTQYF.

The chain joins TRBV6-6 to TRBJ2-4, with no clear D. V lost 4 bases and J lost 0, with 10 bases in between. Looked up from germline, CDR1 is MNHNY and CDR2 is SVGAGI (reference sequence). The CDR3 runs to 15 residues. CDR3 DNA sequence: TGTGCCAGCAGTTCGGCATCAAGAGCCAAAAACATTCAGTACTTC. This encodes CASSSASRAKNIQYF.

CDR3 in amino acids: CASNPTSGARNTGELFF. CDR3 nucleotides: TGTGCCAGCAACCCGACTAGCGGGGCTAGGAACACCGGGGAGCTGTTTTTT. V is TRBV2 and J is TRBJ2-2, with 11 bases that match TRBD2. Per the germline V gene, CDR1 is SNHLY and CDR2 is FYNNEI. The V gene end was trimmed by 7 bases and the J gene end by 1 base; junction bases not matched to a gene: 8. The CDR3 has 17 amino acids. Full variable domain (remainder filled in from reference TRBV2 and TRBJ2-2): EPEVTQTPSHQVTQMGQEVILRCVPISNHLYFYWYRQILGQKVEFLVSFYNNEISEKSEIFDDQFSVERPDGSNFTLKIRSTKLEDSAMYFCASNPTSGARNTGELFFGEGSRLTVL.

The chain joins TRBV28 to TRBJ2-2; D uncertain. The ends were cut back, 3 bases at V and 2 bases at J, with 4 bases in the middle. CDR3 length: 13 amino acids. Per germline, CDR1 MDHEN and CDR2 SYDVKM. The CDR3 loop reads CASSFYNTGELFF. The CDR3 nucleotides read TGTGCCAGCAGTTTTTATAACACCGGGGAGCTGTTTTTT.

The genes are TRBV5-1 and TRBJ1-1; 8 nucleotides align to TRBD1. The length of the CDR3 is 15 residues. The trim removed 0 bases at V and 5 bases at J, leaving 6 bases unmatched. Germline values: CDR1 SGHRS, CDR2 YFSETQ. The CDR3 bases are TGCGCCAGCAGCTTGGATACAGGGGGGGGGACTGAAGCTTTCTTT. Translation gives CASSLDTGGGTEAFF.

This clone was counted a few times. The chain employs TRBV7-2 and TRBJ2-7, with TRBD1 identical over 10 bases. CDR1 and CDR2 from the germline V gene are SGHTA and FQGNSA. Trimming removed 5 bases from V and 5 bases from J; junction bases left unmatched: 9. The CDR3 has 15 residues. The CDR3 loop reads CASSPGQGISDEQYF. CDR3 nucleotide sequence: TGTGCCAGCAGCCCGGGACAGGGGATCTCGGACGAGCAGTACTTC.

This clone was counted only a few times. The V gene is TRBV11-2, the J gene TRBJ1-4, with D unclear. Germline V gives CDR1 SGHAT, CDR2 FQNNGV. The CDR3 is 14 amino acids. V gave up 2 bases and J gave up 8 bases, with 12 bases separating them. For the CDR3, the DNA is TGTGCCAGCAGCTTATTACCCCACGGGGAAAAACTGTTTTTT. Translating it yields CASSLLPHGEKLFF.

The CDR3 DNA follows: TGTGCCAGCAGCGTTCGGGGTCGGGAGCTGTTTTTT. Translating gives CASSVRGRELFF. The gene calls are TRBV9 and TRBJ2-2; possible D gene TRBD2, 5 bases. CDR1 and CDR2 from the germline V gene are SGDLS and YYNGEE. This CDR3 spans 12 amino acids. Trimming cost V 2 bases and J 9 bases, with 8 bases left between them.

V is TRBV19 and J is TRBJ1-3; D is unclear. CDR3 size: 13 residues. The germline V gene encodes CDR1 LNHDA and CDR2 SQIVND (reference sequence). The V and J ends lost 1 base and 11 bases respectively, with 12 bases between them. The CDR3 protein is CASSIGTVPSIYF. For the CDR3, the DNA is TGTGCCAGTAGTATAGGAACAGTTCCATCCATATATTTT.

The chain links TRBV30 to TRBJ1-2; no clear D gene. With 0 bases removed from V and 8 bases from J, the gap between germline ends came to 7 bases. CDR3 length equals 11 residues. In germline, CDR1 is GTSNPN, CDR2 SVGIG (reference sequence). The CDR3 bases are TGTGCCTGGAGTGTTGCGCGGGGCTACACCTTC. Translated, it gives CAWSVARGYTF.

The chain has TRBV5-1 and TRBJ1-1; D might be TRBD1 (5 bases). V was shortened by 3 bases and J by 1 base, with 13 bases between the two germline ends. CDR3 length: 15 amino acids. CDR1 and CDR2 (germline): SGHRS, YFSETQ. CDR3 sequence reads: CASSSDPGTNTEAFF. Written as DNA, the CDR3 is TGCGCCAGCAGCTCGGACCCAGGGACGAACACTGAAGCTTTCTTT.

J is TRBJ1-1 and V is TRBV28; D not certain. The germline V gene has CDR1 MDHEN and CDR2 SYDVKM. Trimming removed 3 bases at V and 6 bases at J, with 11 bases between. This CDR3 region has 13 residues. The CDR3 DNA sequence: TGTGCCAGCAGTTTGATGTTGTTAGCTGAAGCTTTCTTT. Translating gives CASSLMLLAEAFF.

The chain uses TRBV29-1 and TRBJ1-4; the D is unclear. The CDR3 has 11 amino acids. Germline V CDR1 and CDR2: SQVTM, ANQGSEA. The germline V and J ends were trimmed by 7 bases and 8 bases, with 11 bases remaining between them. CDR3 protein: CSASPGEKLFF. The CDR3, as DNA: TGCAGCGCCAGCCCAGGAGAAAAACTGTTTTTT.

This chain uses TRBV19 with TRBJ1-4, with D unclear. V lost 3 bases to trimming and J lost 6 bases, with 17 bases between them. The CDR3 is made up of 16 amino acids. Germline V gene lookup returns CDR1 LNHDA and CDR2 SQIVND (reference sequence). The CDR3 here is CASSIFRGAVYEKLFF. The CDR3 DNA sequence: TGTGCCAGTAGTATCTTCCGGGGAGCGGTCTATGAAAAACTGTTTTTT.

V usage is TRBV10-3 and J usage is TRBJ2-1; TRBD1 agrees at 7 bases. Germline CDR1 reads ENHRY; CDR2 reads SYGVKD. Trimming removed 0 bases from V and 4 bases from J; junction bases left unmatched: 12. The CDR3 is 18 amino acids. The CDR3 region is CAISESRDSRGTYNEQFF. For the CDR3, the DNA is TGTGCCATCAGTGAGTCCCGTGACAGCAGGGGGACATACAATGAGCAGTTCTTC.

The chain employs TRBV27 and TRBJ1-1; D unclear. Germline CDR1 is MNHEY and CDR2 is SMNVEV (reference sequence). There are 16 residues in the CDR3. The V and J ends lost 6 bases and 1 base respectively, with 18 bases between them. The CDR3 is CASSPIGARQNTEAFF. For the CDR3, the DNA is TGTGCCAGCAGCCCCATCGGAGCCAGGCAGAACACTGAAGCTTTCTTT.

The chain couples TRBV7-2 to TRBJ1-3; no clear D. Germline CDR1 is SGHTA and CDR2 is FQGNSA. CDR3 length: 13 residues. V lost 4 bases, J lost 5 bases, and 9 bases lay in between. The CDR3 loop reads CASSSLVRNTIYF. The DNA for the CDR3 is TGTGCCAGCAGCTCATTAGTCAGAAACACCATATATTTT.

This rearrangement joins TRBV28 to TRBJ2-2, with D perhaps TRBD2 (6 bases). The CDR3 runs 15 residues. Per the germline V gene, CDR1 is MDHEN and CDR2 is SYDVKM. Deletions cut 4 bases from V and 5 bases from J, with 14 bases between. CDR3 bases: TGTGCCAGCAGTTCCCCGGGGGTGAGGACCGGGGAGCTGTTTTTT. Translation gives CASSSPGVRTGELFF.

The chain joins TRBV7-8 to TRBJ1-1, with 8 nucleotides matching TRBD1. The ends lost 3 bases at V and 6 bases at J; junction bases unmatched: 6. Germline loops: CDR1 SGHVS, CDR2 FQNEAQ. The CDR3 spans 14 residues. DNA of the CDR3: TGTGCCAGCAGCTTCAATACAGGGGGGGCTGAAGCTTTCTTT. Translating it yields CASSFNTGGAEAFF.

The gene calls are TRBV30 and TRBJ1-2; TRBD1 is a possible D gene (5 bases). The CDR3 sequence is 13 residues long. V was trimmed by 3 bases and J by 7 bases, leaving 15 bases between them. CDR1 and CDR2 from the germline V gene are GTSNPN and SVGIG (reference sequence). The CDR3 region has the DNA TGTGCCTGGAGCTGGGCAGGGCGGCTTGGCTACACCTTC. Protein sequence: CAWSWAGRLGYTF.

This chain links TRBV5-1 with TRBJ2-1; D unclear. Germline values: CDR1 SGHRS, CDR2 YFSETQ. This CDR3 contains 15 residues. Trimming stripped 0 bases from V and 0 bases from J, with 7 bases between. The DNA of the CDR3 is TGCGCCAGCAGCTTGGTACTCAGCTCCTACAATGAGCAGTTCTTC. Translation: CASSLVLSSYNEQFF.

This clone occurred a few times. The chain combines TRBV5-1 with TRBJ1-2; D perhaps matches TRBD1 (5 bases). CDR3 length: 13 amino acids. Trimming removed 0 bases from V and 3 bases from J, with 6 bases in between. The germline gives CDR1 SGHRS, CDR2 YFSETQ. CDR3 in amino acids: CASSLGGDYGYTF. CDR3 nucleotides: TGCGCCAGCAGCTTGGGGGGGGACTATGGCTACACCTTC.

V gene TRBV28 combines with J gene TRBJ2-1; D is ambiguous. The germline CDR1 and CDR2 sequences are MDHEN and SYDVKM. Trimming cost V 2 bases and J 7 bases, with 12 bases left between them. The CDR3 is 14 amino acids. The CDR3 DNA reads TGTGCCAGCAGTTTACCAGGTACGATAAATGAGCAGTTCTTC. Its translation: CASSLPGTINEQFF.

CDR3 nucleotide sequence: TGTGCCAGCTCACCGCCGGGACAGGGTAACACTAACTATGGCTACACCTTC. Its translation: CASSPPGQGNTNYGYTF. The genes are TRBV18 and TRBJ1-2; TRBD1 agrees at 9 bases. Germline CDR1 KGHSH, CDR2 LQKENI. This CDR3 contains 17 residues. After removal of 3 bases from V and 0 bases from J, the junction contained 8 bases not matched to a gene.